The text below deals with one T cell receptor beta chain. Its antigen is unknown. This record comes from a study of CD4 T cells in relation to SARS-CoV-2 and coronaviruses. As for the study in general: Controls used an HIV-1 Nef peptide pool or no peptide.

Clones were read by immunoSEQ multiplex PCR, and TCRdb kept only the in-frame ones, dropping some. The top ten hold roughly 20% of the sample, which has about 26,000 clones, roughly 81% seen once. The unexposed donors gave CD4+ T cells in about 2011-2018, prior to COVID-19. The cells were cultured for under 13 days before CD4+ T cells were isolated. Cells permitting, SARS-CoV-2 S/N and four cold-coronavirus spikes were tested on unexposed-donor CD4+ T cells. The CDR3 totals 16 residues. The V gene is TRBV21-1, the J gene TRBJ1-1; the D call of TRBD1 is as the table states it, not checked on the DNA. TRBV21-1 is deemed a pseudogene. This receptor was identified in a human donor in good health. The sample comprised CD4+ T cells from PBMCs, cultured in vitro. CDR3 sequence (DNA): TGTGCCAGCAGCAATGACCTGGGACAGGGGGCGCCTGAAGCTTTCTTT. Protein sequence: CASSNDLGQGAPEAFF.